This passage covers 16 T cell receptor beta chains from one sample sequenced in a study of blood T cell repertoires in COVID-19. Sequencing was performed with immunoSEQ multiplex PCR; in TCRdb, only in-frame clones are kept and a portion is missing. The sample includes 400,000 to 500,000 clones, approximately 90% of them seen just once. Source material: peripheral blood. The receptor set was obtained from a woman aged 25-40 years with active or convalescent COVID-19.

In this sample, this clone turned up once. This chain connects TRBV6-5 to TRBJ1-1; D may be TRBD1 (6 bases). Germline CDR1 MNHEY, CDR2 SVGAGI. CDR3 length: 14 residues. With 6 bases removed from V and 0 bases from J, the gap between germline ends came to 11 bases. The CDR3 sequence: CASRLQGLNTEAFF. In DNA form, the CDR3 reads TGTGCCAGCAGGTTACAGGGCTTGAACACTGAAGCTTTCTTT.

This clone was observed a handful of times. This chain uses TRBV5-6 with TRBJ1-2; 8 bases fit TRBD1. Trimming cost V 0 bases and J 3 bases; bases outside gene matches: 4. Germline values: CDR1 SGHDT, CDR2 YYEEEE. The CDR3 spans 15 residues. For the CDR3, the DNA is TGTGCCAGCAGCTTGGGACAGGGGTCGGACTATGGCTACACCTTC. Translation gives CASSLGQGSDYGYTF. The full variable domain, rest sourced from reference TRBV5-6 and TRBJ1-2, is DAGVTQSPTHLIKTRGQQVTLRCSPKSGHDTVSWYQQALGQGPQFIFQYYEEEERQRGNFPDRFSGHQFPNYSSELNVNALLLGDSALYLCASSLGQGSDYGYTFGSGTRLTVV.

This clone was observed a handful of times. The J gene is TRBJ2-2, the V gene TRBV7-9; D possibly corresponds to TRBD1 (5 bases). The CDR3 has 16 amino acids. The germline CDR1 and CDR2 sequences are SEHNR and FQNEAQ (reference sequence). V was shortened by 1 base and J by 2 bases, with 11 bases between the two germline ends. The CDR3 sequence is CASSLETALNTGELFF. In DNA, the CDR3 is TGTGCCAGCAGCTTAGAGACAGCCCTAAACACCGGGGAGCTGTTTTTT. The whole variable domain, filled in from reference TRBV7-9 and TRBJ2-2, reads DTGVSQNPRHKITKRGQNVTFRCDPISEHNRLYWYRQTLGQGPEFLTYFQNEAQLEKSRLLSDRFSAERPKGSFSTLEIQRTEQGDSAMYLCASSLETALNTGELFFGEGSRLTVL.

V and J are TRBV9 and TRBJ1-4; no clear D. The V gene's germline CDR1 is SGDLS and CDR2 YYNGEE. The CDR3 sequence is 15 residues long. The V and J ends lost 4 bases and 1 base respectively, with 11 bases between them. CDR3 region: CASSRDEGTNEKLFF. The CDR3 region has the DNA TGTGCCAGCAGCAGAGACGAGGGAACTAATGAAAAACTGTTTTTT.

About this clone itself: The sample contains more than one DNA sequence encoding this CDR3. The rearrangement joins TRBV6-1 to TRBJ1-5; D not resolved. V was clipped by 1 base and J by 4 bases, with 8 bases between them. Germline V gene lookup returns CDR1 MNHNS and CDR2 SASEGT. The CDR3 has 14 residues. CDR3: CASSEGGGNQPQHF. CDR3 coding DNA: TGTGCCAGCAGTGAAGGAGGCGGGAATCAGCCCCAGCATTTT.

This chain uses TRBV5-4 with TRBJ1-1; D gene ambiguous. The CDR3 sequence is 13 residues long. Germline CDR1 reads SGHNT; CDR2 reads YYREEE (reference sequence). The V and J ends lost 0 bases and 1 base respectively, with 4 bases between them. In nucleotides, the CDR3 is TGTGCCAGCAGCTTGGCAGGGAACACTGAAGCTTTCTTT. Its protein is CASSLAGNTEAFF.

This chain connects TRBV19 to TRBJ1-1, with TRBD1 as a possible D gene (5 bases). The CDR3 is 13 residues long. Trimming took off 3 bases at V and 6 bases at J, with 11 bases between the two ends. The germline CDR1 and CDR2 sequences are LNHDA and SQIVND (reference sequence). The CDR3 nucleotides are TGTGCCAGTAGTATCCCCAGGGTCGCTGAAGCTTTCTTT. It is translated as CASSIPRVAEAFF. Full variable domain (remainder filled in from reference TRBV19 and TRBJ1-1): DGGITQSPKYLFRKEGQNVTLSCEQNLNHDAMYWYRQDPGQGLRLIYYSQIVNDFQKGDIAEGYSVSREKKESFPLTVTSAQKNPTAFYLCASSIPRVAEAFFGQGTRLTVV.

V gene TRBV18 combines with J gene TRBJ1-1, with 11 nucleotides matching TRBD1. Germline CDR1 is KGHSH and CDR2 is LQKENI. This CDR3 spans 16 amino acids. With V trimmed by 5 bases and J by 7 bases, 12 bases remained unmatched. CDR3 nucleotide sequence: TGTGCCAGCTCAATTGGACAGGGGGCTCTGGGCGGTGAAGCTTTCTTT. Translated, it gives CASSIGQGALGGEAFF.

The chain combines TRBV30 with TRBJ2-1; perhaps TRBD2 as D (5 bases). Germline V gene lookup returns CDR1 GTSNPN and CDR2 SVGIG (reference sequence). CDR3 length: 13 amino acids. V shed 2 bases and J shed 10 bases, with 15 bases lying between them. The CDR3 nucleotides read TGTGCCTGGAGTATCCTGGGTGGGAGAGAGCAGTTCTTC. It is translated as CAWSILGGREQFF.

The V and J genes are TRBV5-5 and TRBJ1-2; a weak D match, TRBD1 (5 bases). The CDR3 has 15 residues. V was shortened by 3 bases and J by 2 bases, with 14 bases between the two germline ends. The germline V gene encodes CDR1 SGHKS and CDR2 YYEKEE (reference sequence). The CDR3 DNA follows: TGTGCCAGCAGCTCCCCAGCGGAGGGGAACTATGGCTACACCTTC. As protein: CASSSPAEGNYGYTF. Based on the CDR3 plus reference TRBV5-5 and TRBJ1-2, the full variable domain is DAGVTQSPTHLIKTRGQQVTLRCSPISGHKSVSWYQQVLGQGPQFIFQYYEKEERGRGNFPDRFSARQFPNYSSELNVNALLLGDSALYLCASSSPAEGNYGYTFGSGTRLTVV.

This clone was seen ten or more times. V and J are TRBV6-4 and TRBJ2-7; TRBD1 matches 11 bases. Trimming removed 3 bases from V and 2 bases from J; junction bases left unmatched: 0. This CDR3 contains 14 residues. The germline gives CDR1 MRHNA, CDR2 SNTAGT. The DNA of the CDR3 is TGTGCCAGCAGTGAGGGACAGGGGGCCTACGAGCAGTACTTC. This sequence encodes CASSEGQGAYEQYF.

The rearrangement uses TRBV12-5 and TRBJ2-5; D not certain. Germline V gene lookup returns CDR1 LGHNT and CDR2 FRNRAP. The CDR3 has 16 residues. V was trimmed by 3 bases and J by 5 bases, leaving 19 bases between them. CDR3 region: CASGFILTSTGETQYF. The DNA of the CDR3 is TGTGCTAGTGGTTTTATACTAACAAGTACTGGGGAGACCCAGTACTTC.

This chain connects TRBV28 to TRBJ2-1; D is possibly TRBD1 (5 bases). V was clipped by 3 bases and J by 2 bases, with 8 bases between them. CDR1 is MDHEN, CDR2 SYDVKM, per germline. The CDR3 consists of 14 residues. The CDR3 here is CASSFQGAYNEQFF. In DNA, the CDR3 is TGTGCCAGCAGTTTTCAGGGTGCCTACAATGAGCAGTTCTTC.

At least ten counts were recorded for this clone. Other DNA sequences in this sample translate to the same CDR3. The CDR3 DNA reads TGTGCCAGCAGTTTACCCAGCTACGAGCAGTACTTC. This gives the protein CASSLPSYEQYF. The V and J genes are TRBV27 and TRBJ2-7; D uncertain. V was cut by 2 bases and J by 3 bases, with 5 bases left in between. CDR1 and CDR2 (germline): MNHEY, SMNVEV (reference sequence). This CDR3 spans 12 amino acids.

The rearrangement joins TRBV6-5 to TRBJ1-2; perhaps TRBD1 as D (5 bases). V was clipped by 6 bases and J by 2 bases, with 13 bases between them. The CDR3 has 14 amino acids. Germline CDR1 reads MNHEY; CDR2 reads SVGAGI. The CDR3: CASRSQGLNYGYTF. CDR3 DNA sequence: TGTGCCAGCAGGTCGCAGGGACTCAACTATGGCTACACCTTC.

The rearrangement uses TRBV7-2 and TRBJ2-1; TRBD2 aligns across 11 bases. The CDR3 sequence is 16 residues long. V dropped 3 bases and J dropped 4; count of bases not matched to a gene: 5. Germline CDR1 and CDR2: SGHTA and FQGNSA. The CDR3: CASSFLTSGIYNEQFF. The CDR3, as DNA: TGTGCCAGCAGCTTCTTGACTAGCGGGATTTACAATGAGCAGTTCTTC.